The entry that follows covers one T cell receptor (beta chain) sequence. This clonotype was seen a few times. Its antigen has not been determined. No base quality information exists; no much larger clone differs at one position. The CDR3 runs 14 amino acids, cysteine and phenylalanine included. The sequence is cut down to CDR3 DNA, 42 bases in frame from base 1. CDR1 and CDR2 are read off the germline V gene as SGHAT and FQNNGV. A distance of 10 bases separates the germline ends of V and J, which lose 6 bases and 0 bases respectively. The library was made by RACE. Sequenced using a NextSeq 500. During library preparation, unique molecular identifiers were attached to individual cDNA molecules so that TCRs could be counted quantitatively and reproducibly. For every blood RNA sample, sequencing covered both the TCR alpha and TCR beta chains. The authors' pipeline ran thus. The median number of TCRs per sample was some 100,000, ranging from about 23,224 to 750,000. V, J and CDR3 annotation of the TCR reads was carried out using the Decombinator software suite. For PS versus PT1 abundance plots, all samples were subsampled to the same number of TCRs (28,000). Expanded TCRs were defined as absent before sensitization and observed at least eight times at the 2-week time point. Through fastp at Q25 and MiXCR, TCRdb rebuilt clones from the public reads, retaining in-frame beta chains. Each entry merges the rows of one CDR3 protein and shows their most common DNA and genes. The V and J calls shown here were made by TCRdb, not taken from the authors' results. In all, the sample holds some 70,000 distinct CDR3 sequences, and around 9.9% of those were seen once. Approximately 5% of the sample goes to the ten largest clones.

The data were taken from a study of human T cells and chemical hapten exposure (dated by TCRdb to the early 2020s). Regarding the research as a whole: For sensitization, 2% DPC in acetone was applied to an approximately 2 cm by approximately 2 cm area of upper inner arm skin. Patients additionally received weekly therapeutic DPC doses to the scalp throughout the roughly 25-week study period. Patch testing was done on the upper back using Finn chambers containing 0.01% DPC, and results were scored after 6 days according to International Contact Dermatitis Research Group standards. Most of the patients in the cohort were female, and the cohort covered alopecia areata with under or over 50% scalp involvement, alopecia totalis and alopecia universalis. Libraries were pooled for sequencing, and per-sample TCR yields varied mainly because of small differences in library volumes within the pool. This study followed changes in the peripheral blood TCR repertoire in vivo during primary and secondary sensitization of alopecia patients to the hapten diphenylcyclopropenone (DPC). Patient blood was sampled pre-sensitization (week 0) and at 2, 6 and about 24 weeks after DPC sensitization. Blood for TCR sequencing was provided by twenty-nine alopecia patients at one to four time points (pre-sensitization, 2, 6 and 24 weeks).

Results the study describes overall, beyond this receptor: Patch test score correlated positively with the number of PT1 expanded TCRs, reaching significance at thresholds 8, 16 and 32 but not at 4. Significantly more large CDR3 similarity clusters were formed by expanded TCRs than by pre-sensitization or healthy control sets, consistent with antigen-driven responses. DPC sensitization did not change how many TCRs were above 1 in 1000 frequency, and no evidence was found of alterations in global repertoire structure. Because all patients had alopecia, a presumed autoimmune disease, the immune response of the patients might differ from that of healthy individuals. Repeated subsampling changed both the strength of the expansion versus patch-test correlation and the threshold at which the correlation became significant.

The sample's time point label is to be understood as: pre-sensitization, week 0. The treatment or condition label corresponds to: therapeutic diphenylcyclopropenone sensitization with weekly scalp DPC. At each patch-test visit, blood was drawn before the patch test was applied. To be eligible, patients had to be aged 18 to 70, diagnosed with alopecia and judged suitable for DPC therapy, while pregnant patients were excluded. Total RNA was extracted from unfractionated whole blood collected in Tempus Blood RNA tubes. Specimen: whole blood, collected in connection with sensitization to the hapten diphenylcyclopropenone (DPC). This receptor was taken from a woman aged 50 to 60 with alopecia areata. Some clones in this sample may be carry-over from other donors' samples. The V and J genes are TRBV11-2 and TRBJ2-3; no D gene is confidently identified. The DNA sequence is TGTGCCAGCAGTTCGGCGACTAGCACAGATACGCAGTATTTT. Its protein reads: CASSSATSTDTQYF. Here the CDR3 is joined to the reference TRBV11-2 and TRBJ2-3 genes, and the full variable domain is: EAGVAQSPRYKIIEKRQSVAFWCNPISGHATLYWYQQILGQGPKLLIQFQNNGVVDDSQLPKDRFSAERLKGVDSTLKIQPAKLEDSAVYLCASSSATSTDTQYFGPGTRLTVL.